These 8 T cell receptor beta chains share one sample of origin, sequenced in a study of blood T cell repertoires in COVID-19. Sequencing was performed with immunoSEQ multiplex PCR; in TCRdb, only in-frame clones are kept and a portion is missing. The sample carries around 160,000 clones, 84% recorded once. The material sequenced was PBMCs or T cells enriched from blood (not recorded which). The origin of the receptors is a woman in her forties or fifties who had been exposed to COVID-19.

This chain connects TRBV19 to TRBJ1-1; D not certain. The germline V and J ends were trimmed by 3 bases and 8 bases, with 7 bases remaining between them. CDR1 is LNHDA and CDR2 is SQIVND in the germline V gene (reference sequence). This CDR3 has 11 residues. Here the CDR3 reads CASSIVTEAFF. In nucleotides, the CDR3 is TGTGCCAGTAGTATCGTGACAGAAGCTTTCTTT.

The rearrangement uses TRBV20-1 and TRBJ1-1; 7 positions agree with TRBD1. The CDR3 consists of 10 residues. The V gene end was trimmed by 8 bases and the J gene end by 11 bases; junction bases not matched to a gene: 8. Germline V gives CDR1 DFQATT, CDR2 SNEGSKA (reference sequence). The CDR3 reads CSTGDRGAFF. The CDR3 DNA sequence: TGCAGTACGGGGGACAGAGGCGCTTTCTTT.

V is TRBV12-3 or TRBV12-4 and J is TRBJ2-7; tentatively, D is TRBD2 (5 bases). Trimming removed 1 base from V and 5 bases from J, with 9 bases in between. This CDR3 is built from 13 residues. The CDR3 here is CASSLGGIDEQYF. The CDR3 bases are TGTGCCAGCAGTTTAGGAGGGATTGACGAGCAGTACTTC.

This chain joins TRBV5-4 and TRBJ2-1, with D perhaps TRBD1 (6 bases). Germline V gives CDR1 SGHNT, CDR2 YYREEE (reference sequence). Trimming pared 0 bases from V and 2 bases from J, leaving 12 bases between. CDR3 length: 16 residues. CDR3 protein: CASSLAHRAPYNEQFF. The CDR3 DNA sequence: TGTGCCAGCAGCTTGGCCCACAGGGCCCCCTACAATGAGCAGTTCTTC.

This rearrangement joins TRBV4-1 to TRBJ2-5, with TRBD1 matching over 8 bases. This CDR3 spans 16 amino acids. J lost 6 bases, V lost 1 base, and 10 bases had no gene match. Per the germline V gene, CDR1 is MGHRA and CDR2 is YSYEKL. The CDR3 DNA follows: TGCGCCAGCAGCCAAGGGTCGGCAGGGGGCGAGAAGACCCAGTACTTC. Amino acids: CASSQGSAGGEKTQYF.

J is TRBJ1-3 and V is TRBV12-3 or TRBV12-4; possibly TRBD1 for D (6 bases). The CDR3 consists of 13 residues. V lost 10 bases to trimming and J lost 5 bases, with 15 bases between them. The CDR3 DNA reads as TGTGCCACCGCGACAGGAGCTCGAAACACCATATATTTT. This gives the protein CATATGARNTIYF.

CDR3: CASRRDAELFF. The CDR3 nucleotides are TGTGCCAGCAGGCGGGACGCGGAGCTGTTTTTT. This chain connects TRBV7-9 to TRBJ2-2; D possibly corresponds to TRBD2 (6 bases). Trimming took 6 bases from V and 10 from J, leaving 9 bases between them. The CDR3 has 11 residues. Germline assignment: CDR1 SEHNR and CDR2 FQNEAQ (reference sequence).

The chain links TRBV6-1 to TRBJ1-5; perhaps TRBD1 as D (6 bases). Germline CDR1 reads MNHNS; CDR2 reads SASEGT. With 4 bases removed from V and 0 bases from J, the gap between germline ends came to 13 bases. This CDR3 is 16 amino acids long. In DNA, the CDR3 is TGTGCCAGCAGTGCCGGGACACCGGATAGCAATCAGCCCCAGCATTTT. Its protein product is CASSAGTPDSNQPQHF.